Below, one T cell receptor (beta chain) is given with its context. This clone appeared a few times. This clone's antigen is unknown. No base quality information exists; no much larger clone differs at one position. The source of the sample is a study of Ad26.COV2.S vaccination and SARS-CoV-2 variants (TCRdb year 2021). Background on the whole study: Vaccine-arm donors were drawn from COV1001, a multicentre, randomized, double-blind, placebo-controlled phase I-IIa trial of Ad26.COV2.S in healthy adults. Ad26.COV2.S was administered intramuscularly at a dose of 5x10^10 or 1x10^11 viral particles, either as one shot or as two shots given 56 days apart. The specificity and breadth of SARS-CoV-2-reactive T cell receptors after Ad26.COV2.S vaccination were assessed by TCRbeta repertoire sequencing. The TCR-sequenced set comprised about 32 samples: roughly 19 Ad26.COV2.S vaccine recipients, 5 placebo recipients and 8 SARS-CoV-2 convalescent individuals. Trial participants were randomized into five groups of five, in which low-dose or high-dose Ad26.COV2.S was given once or twice, or placebo was given on both occasions. Investigators did not know the trial group allocation while performing experiments and assessing outcomes. What the study reported, not specific to this receptor: Compared with placebo recipients, Ad26.COV2.S recipients showed higher spike-specific TCR breadth (P = 0.0014). The authors noted that the TCR breadth and depth analyses may have underestimated total T cell responses. Substantial breadth of spike-specific CD8+ and CD4+ T cell responses was reported after vaccination. Non-spike TCR breadth was comparable between vaccine and placebo recipients, consistent with the vaccine containing only spike. Comparing responses between vaccine doses or regimens was not something the study was powered to do.

Taken with the paper, the label for treatment or condition translates to: around 19 received Ad26.COV2.S at low or high dose, single or two shots; about five received placebo; per-sample allocation not given. Repertoires of vaccine and placebo recipients were sequenced from samples collected on day 63 after the first injection. In Cohort 1b, some 25 adults aged 18-55 years were enrolled at a single site in Boston, USA, between 29 July and 7 August 2020. Ad26.COV2.S was a replication-incompetent adenovirus type 26 vector that expressed a prefusion-stabilized SARS-CoV-2 spike protein derived from the original Wuhan strain. The germline V gene supplies CDR1 MNHNS and CDR2 SASEGT. V lost 1 base and J lost 0 bases; the stretch between them is 7 bases long. Including cysteine and phenylalanine, the CDR3 has 15 amino acids. The sequence is cut down to CDR3 DNA, 45 bases in frame from base 1. TCRbeta CDR3 regions were sequenced with the immunoSEQ Assay. After extraction, genomic DNA underwent amplification by bias-controlled multiplex PCR, followed by high-throughput sequencing. Regarding the original processing steps: To quantify the absolute abundance of each unique TCRbeta CDR3 region, sequences were collapsed and filtered. T cell fraction was estimated by normalization of TCRbeta template counts to usable DNA, with usable DNA being measured through amplification of reference genes present in all nucleated cells. Repertoire TCRs were annotated as SARS-CoV-2-specific by exact matching of V gene, CDR3 amino acid sequence and J gene to a known reactive TCR set. MIRA supplied the reference SARS-CoV-2 TCR set, which was filtered for enrichment in COVID-19-positive ImmuneCODE repertoires so that public or cross-reactive TCRs were removed. Using the MIRA antigens, annotated TCRs were further analysed by specific ORF or by position within an ORF. Breadth was defined as annotated unique rearrangements over total unique productive rearrangements; depth was the summed frequency of those rearrangements. Two-sided Wilcoxon rank-sum tests were used to compare TCR breadth between groups. Drawn from immuneACCESS, this table holds only the in-frame rearrangements with V and J called that TCRdb kept. Clones are partly lost; checked studies trace under half to an unresolved V gene and leave the rest unexplained. V, J and clone size reflect that table, while D and trimming were determined from the DNA. Within this sample are about 680,000 clones, with more than 70% of them counted one time only. The ten largest clones represent around 1.5% of the sample.

This TCR came from a person between 18 and 60 years old who received the Ad26.COV2.S COVID-19 vaccine or a placebo. The V and J segments used are TRBV6-1 and TRBJ2-1, with no reliable assignment of the D segment. Sample: peripheral blood, taken in a trial of Ad26.COV2.S vaccine versus placebo. The CDR3 region reads CASSEVGSSYNEQFF. The DNA reads as follows: TGTGCCAGCAGTGAAGTGGGAAGCTCCTACAATGAGCAGTTCTTC.